This entry describes one T cell receptor beta chain. The data originate from a study of T cells in Graves' hyperthyroidism and ophthalmopathy. RNA transcripts served as the template for amplifying TCR beta CDR3 regions. Carried out on the TCR CDR3, a first-round RT-PCR used the HTBI primer set. TCRdb itself ran the multiplex PCR reads through MiXCR, one entry per CDR3 protein. This table has roughly 400,000 distinct CDR3 sequences, about 14% appearing once. The CDR3 spans 11 residues. The V end lost 8 bases, the J end lost 11 bases, and 15 bases lay between the germline ends. The germline V gene encodes CDR1 LNHDA and CDR2 SQIVND (reference sequence).

The TCR sequence derives from a middle-aged man with Graves' ophthalmopathy. Specimen: blood. The J gene is TRBJ1-2, the V gene TRBV19; unclear D gene. This chain's CDR3 is CASRGPTSYTF. CDR3 in DNA: TGTGCCAGTCGGGGTCCTACAAGTTACACCTTC.